Each of the 26 T cell receptor beta chains below was sequenced from the same sample in a study of T cells in Graves' hyperthyroidism and ophthalmopathy. Authors of the study amplified TCR beta CDR3 regions from RNA transcripts. The TCR CDR3 first-round RT-PCR relied on the HTBI primer set. TCRdb redid the calling of the multiplex PCR reads with MiXCR, one entry per CDR3 protein. The sample has a few hundred thousand distinct CDR3 sequences; under 15% are singletons. Input material: blood. The receptors shown here come from a woman under 30 with Graves' hyperthyroidism.

This chain joins TRBV20-1 and TRBJ1-4, with D hard to call. This CDR3 contains 13 residues. Looked up from germline, CDR1 is DFQATT and CDR2 is SNEGSKA (reference sequence). V was clipped by 5 bases and J by 4 bases, with 11 bases between them. The CDR3: CSAPVGSNEKLFF. CDR3 coding DNA: TGCAGTGCTCCCGTCGGGAGTAATGAAAAACTGTTTTTT.

At least ten counts were recorded for this clonotype. The chain is built from TRBV2 and TRBJ2-2, with D perhaps matching TRBD1 (6 bases). The CDR3 sequence is 15 residues long. Trimming took off 2 bases at V and 1 base at J, with 8 bases between the two ends. Germline values: CDR1 SNHLY, CDR2 FYNNEI. CDR3 protein: CASSENRENTGELFF. DNA for the CDR3: TGTGCCAGCAGTGAAAACAGGGAGAACACCGGGGAGCTGTTTTTT.

This clonotype was seen a few times. V usage is TRBV19 and J usage is TRBJ2-6; D is undetermined. Looked up from germline, CDR1 is LNHDA and CDR2 is SQIVND (reference sequence). The CDR3 totals 16 residues. Trimming took 7 bases from V and 1 from J, leaving 14 bases between them. This CDR3 reads CASTTSGPSGANVLTF. CDR3 DNA: TGTGCCAGTACCACCTCTGGGCCATCTGGGGCCAACGTCCTGACTTTC.

The J gene is TRBJ2-4, the V gene TRBV20-1; D unclear. V was trimmed by 1 base and J by 0 bases, leaving 7 bases between them. CDR1 is DFQATT and CDR2 is SNEGSKA in the germline V gene (reference sequence). CDR3 length: 14 residues. CDR3 sequence (DNA): TGCAGTGCTAGAGCTTCCTTAGCCAAAAACATTCAGTACTTC. It codes for CSARASLAKNIQYF.

This clonotype was detected ten times or more. The chain couples TRBV27 to TRBJ2-5, with D unresolved. Germline V gene sequence: CDR1 MNHEY, CDR2 SMNVEV (reference sequence). The CDR3 has 14 amino acids. The ends were cut back, 3 bases at V and 4 bases at J, with 12 bases in the middle. For the CDR3, the DNA is TGTGCCAGCAGTTTTAGCCCCAATCGAGAGACCCAGTACTTC. It is translated as CASSFSPNRETQYF.

The chain joins TRBV2 to TRBJ1-2; D unclear. The CDR3 consists of 13 residues. Germline CDR1 and CDR2: SNHLY and FYNNEI. Between the trimmed V and J ends, which lost 8 bases and 4 bases, there was a span of 14 bases. The CDR3 DNA follows: TGTGCCAGCCCCGGGTCCTCCCCCTATGGCTACACCTTC. Translating gives CASPGSSPYGYTF.

This clonotype was found many times. This chain joins TRBV27 and TRBJ2-1, with a weak D call TRBD2 (5 bases). V shed 3 bases and J shed 9 bases, with 15 bases lying between them. CDR1 MNHEY and CDR2 SMNVEV come from the germline V gene (reference sequence). The length of the CDR3 is 14 residues. As DNA, the CDR3 is TGTGCCAGCAGTTTCGAGACGTCAACTAGTGAGCAGTTCTTC. Protein sequence: CASSFETSTSEQFF.

The sample holds many counts of this clonotype. The V and J genes are TRBV6-1 and TRBJ2-7; D not certain. This CDR3 is built from 16 residues. The ends were cut back, 5 bases at V and 5 bases at J, with 22 bases in the middle. Germline V gives CDR1 MNHNS, CDR2 SASEGT. The CDR3 reads CASSPDGPVISNEQYF. Written as DNA, the CDR3 is TGTGCCAGCAGTCCCGACGGTCCGGTAATATCCAACGAGCAGTACTTC.

The rearrangement joins TRBV11-3 to TRBJ2-3, with D maybe TRBD2 (6 bases). V was shortened by 5 bases and J by 4 bases, with 22 bases between the two germline ends. Germline assignment: CDR1 SGHNT and CDR2 YENEEA. This CDR3 contains 17 residues. The CDR3 sequence: CASSISTSHGSPDTQYF. As DNA, the CDR3 is TGTGCCAGCAGCATATCAACGAGTCACGGGAGCCCAGATACGCAGTATTTT. The complete variable domain, with remaining parts taken from reference TRBV11-3 and TRBJ2-3, reads EAGVVQSPRYKIIEKKQPVAFWCNPISGHNTLYWYLQNLGQGPELLIRYENEEAVDDSQLPKDRFSAERLKGVDSTLKIQPAELGDSAVYLCASSISTSHGSPDTQYFGPGTRLTVL.

The rearrangement joins TRBV6-1 to TRBJ1-3, with D unresolved. CDR3 length equals 14 residues. The V end lost 7 bases, the J end lost 0 bases, and 10 bases lay between the germline ends. CDR1 is MNHNS, CDR2 SASEGT, per germline. CDR3 DNA sequence: TGTGCCAGCAATCCCGGGTTCTCTGGAAACACCATATATTTT. Its protein product is CASNPGFSGNTIYF.

This clonotype was seen ten or more times. The genes are TRBV7-8 and TRBJ1-2; D possibly corresponds to TRBD1 (6 bases). CDR1 is SGHVS, CDR2 FQNEAQ, per germline. V lost 5 bases, J lost 4 bases, and 14 bases lay in between. The CDR3 is 14 residues long. The CDR3: CASSPSRGLYGYTF. DNA of the CDR3: TGTGCCAGCAGCCCCTCCAGGGGTCTCTATGGCTACACCTTC. The full variable domain, with the rest looked up from reference TRBV7-8 and TRBJ1-2, is GAGVSQSPRYKVAKRGQDVALRCDPISGHVSLFWYQQALGQGPEFLTYFQNEAQLDKSGLPSDRFFAERPEGSVSTLKIQRTQQEDSAVYLCASSPSRGLYGYTFGSGTRLTVV.

This clonotype has a count of ten or more. The chain couples TRBV12-3 or TRBV12-4 to TRBJ1-5; D may be TRBD1 (5 bases). The germline V and J ends were trimmed by 2 bases and 7 bases, with 21 bases remaining between them. CDR3 length: 17 amino acids. This CDR3 reads CASSLSFSRGTGQPQHF. The CDR3 region has the DNA TGTGCCAGCAGTTTAAGTTTTTCTCGGGGGACTGGGCAGCCCCAGCATTTT.

The sample holds many counts of this clonotype. The chain is built from TRBV12-3 or TRBV12-4 and TRBJ1-1, with TRBD1 identical over 8 bases. The ends lost 7 bases at V and 10 bases at J; junction bases unmatched: 5. This CDR3 is built from 11 residues. CDR3 in DNA: TGTGCCAGCACCCGGCAGGGGGCAGCTTTCTTT. Residues: CASTRQGAAFF.

This clonotype came up a few times. The V call is TRBV19, the J call TRBJ1-1; D remains ambiguous. CDR1 and CDR2 (germline): LNHDA, SQIVND (reference sequence). This CDR3 comprises 13 residues. Trimming took 4 bases from V and 6 from J, leaving 12 bases between them. CDR3 sequence: CASSRVESAEAFF. The CDR3 DNA is TGTGCCAGTAGTAGGGTGGAATCCGCTGAAGCTTTCTTT.

This clonotype was counted ten times or more. V and J are TRBV27 and TRBJ2-4; 12 bases map to TRBD2. The trim removed 8 bases at V and 2 bases at J, leaving 1 base unmatched. Germline CDR1 MNHEY, CDR2 SMNVEV (reference sequence). The CDR3 totals 14 residues. CDR3 bases: TGTGCCAGCGGACTAGCGGGATCCAAAAACATTCAGTACTTC. Translated: CASGLAGSKNIQYF.

The chain couples TRBV5-1 to TRBJ2-3; D is unresolved. With 0 bases removed from V and 2 bases from J, the gap between germline ends came to 10 bases. This CDR3 region has 15 residues. CDR1 is SGHRS, CDR2 YFSETQ, per germline. CDR3 loop: CASSLEATLTDTQYF. CDR3 sequence (DNA): TGCGCCAGCAGCTTGGAGGCTACACTCACAGATACGCAGTATTTT.

V is TRBV6-1 and J is TRBJ2-1; D unresolved. The CDR3 extends over 14 amino acids. Looked up from germline, CDR1 is MNHNS and CDR2 is SASEGT. V lost 5 bases, J lost 5 bases, and 13 bases lay in between. The CDR3 loop is CASSYADPNNEQFF. The CDR3 nucleotides read TGTGCCAGCAGTTATGCGGACCCGAACAATGAGCAGTTCTTC.

This clonotype was picked up a small number of times. The chain carries TRBV7-9 and TRBJ1-4, with unresolved D. CDR1 is SEHNR, CDR2 FQNEAQ, per germline (reference sequence). V gave up 1 base and J gave up 7 bases, with 13 bases separating them. The CDR3 length is 15 residues. CDR3 DNA: TGTGCCAGCAGCTTAGAAGGCAGTTGGATTGAAAAACTGTTTTTT. It specifies CASSLEGSWIEKLFF. Full variable domain (missing parts from reference TRBV7-9 and TRBJ1-4): DTGVSQNPRHKITKRGQNVTFRCDPISEHNRLYWYRQTLGQGPEFLTYFQNEAQLEKSRLLSDRFSAERPKGSFSTLEIQRTEQGDSAMYLCASSLEGSWIEKLFFGSGTQLSVL.

This clonotype showed up many times. V usage is TRBV11-2 and J usage is TRBJ2-2; no clear D gene. This CDR3 comprises 16 residues. Germline CDR1 SGHAT, CDR2 FQNNGV. Trimming left V 2 bases short and J 3 bases short, with 13 bases between. The CDR3 coding sequence is TGTGCCAGCAGCTTATGGCCATCACCAGACACCGGGGAGCTGTTTTTT. This codes for CASSLWPSPDTGELFF.

This sequence joins TRBV3-1 and TRBJ2-1; 15 bases align to TRBD2. After removal of 4 bases from V and 8 bases from J, the junction contained 3 bases not matched to a gene. The CDR3 spans 15 residues. Germline V gives CDR1 LGHDT, CDR2 YNNKEL (reference sequence). The chain's CDR3 is CASSRGTSGRYEQFF. For the CDR3, the DNA is TGTGCCAGCAGCCGAGGGACTAGCGGGAGGTATGAGCAGTTCTTC.

This clonotype was recorded many times. V usage is TRBV5-5 and J usage is TRBJ1-1; weak D call: TRBD1 (6 bases). V was shortened by 4 bases and J by 5 bases, with 15 bases between the two germline ends. The CDR3 length is 14 residues. Germline V gene lookup returns CDR1 SGHKS and CDR2 YYEKEE (reference sequence). CDR3 residues: CASSRGQRETEAFF. In DNA, the CDR3 is TGTGCCAGCAGCCGAGGACAGAGGGAAACTGAAGCTTTCTTT.

This clonotype was seen repeatedly, ten times or more. V and J are TRBV20-1 and TRBJ2-3; the D call may be TRBD1 or TRBD2 (5 bases each). Deletions cut 6 bases from V and 4 bases from J, with 17 bases between. CDR1 and CDR2 from the germline V gene are DFQATT and SNEGSKA (reference sequence). The CDR3 consists of 14 residues. The CDR3 DNA reads TGCAGTGCCAGGGTGGGAGACGGGGCAGATACGCAGTATTTT. As protein: CSARVGDGADTQYF.

Comments on this clonotype: A much larger clone is a single base away; this may be a read error. The CDR3 region has the DNA TGTGCCAGCAGCCAAGGGATGGTTAGCAATGAGCAGTTCTTC. Its translation: CASSQGMVSNEQFF. The gene calls are TRBV14 and TRBJ2-1; D ambiguous. Looked up from germline, CDR1 is SGHDN and CDR2 is FVKESK. V lost 1 base, J lost 6 bases, and 10 bases lay in between. The CDR3 has 14 amino acids.

At least ten counts were recorded for this clonotype. V gene TRBV27 combines with J gene TRBJ1-6, with a weak D call TRBD1 (5 bases). Trimming removed 3 bases from V and 10 bases from J, with 13 bases in between. This CDR3 spans 14 amino acids. CDR1 is MNHEY, CDR2 SMNVEV, per germline (reference sequence). The CDR3, as DNA: TGTGCCAGCAGTTTCTCTGGGGGAGGATCACCCCTCCACTTT. Amino acids: CASSFSGGGSPLHF.

This clonotype was detected only once. This chain uses TRBV10-3 with TRBJ2-3; D unresolved. CDR1 ENHRY and CDR2 SYGVKD come from the germline V gene. Between the trimmed V and J ends, which lost 7 bases and 1 base, there was a span of 6 bases. There are 12 residues in the CDR3. CDR3 sequence (DNA): TGTGCCATCACTGGGGGCACAGATACGCAGTATTTT. It translates to CAITGGTDTQYF.

This rearrangement joins TRBV6-4 to TRBJ2-1; TRBD2 aligns across 14 bases. J was trimmed by 7 bases and V by 6 bases; bases with no gene match: 11. The CDR3 has 17 amino acids. Germline values: CDR1 MRHNA, CDR2 SNTAGT. CDR3 loop: CASSVPTSGRAGNEQFF. DNA of the CDR3: TGTGCCAGCAGCGTCCCGACTAGCGGGAGGGCCGGGAATGAGCAGTTCTTC.